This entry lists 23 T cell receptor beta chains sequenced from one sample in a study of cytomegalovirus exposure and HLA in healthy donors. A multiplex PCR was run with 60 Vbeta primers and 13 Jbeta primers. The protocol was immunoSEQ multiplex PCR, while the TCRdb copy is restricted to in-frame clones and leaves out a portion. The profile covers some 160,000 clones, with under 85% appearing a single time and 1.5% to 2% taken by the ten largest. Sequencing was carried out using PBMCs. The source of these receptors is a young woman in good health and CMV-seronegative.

The CDR3 nucleotides read TGTGCCAGCAGTTGGGCGGCGGGAAACATTCAGTACTTC. It specifies CASSWAAGNIQYF. V gene TRBV6-6 combines with J gene TRBJ2-4, with D maybe TRBD2 (5 bases). This CDR3 has 13 amino acids. CDR1 and CDR2 (germline): MNHNY, SVGAGI (reference sequence). V was clipped by 4 bases and J by 6 bases, with 10 bases between them.

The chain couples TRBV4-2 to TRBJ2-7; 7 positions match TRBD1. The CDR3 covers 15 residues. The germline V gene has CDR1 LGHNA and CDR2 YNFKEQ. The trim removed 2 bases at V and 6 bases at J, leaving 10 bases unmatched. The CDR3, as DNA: TGTGCCAGCAGCCAAACCGACAGGGCTCCGTCCGAGCAGTACTTC. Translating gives CASSQTDRAPSEQYF.

CDR3 DNA: TGTGCCAGTAGAGGTGGGACAGTCGACACTGAAGCTTTCTTT. It codes for CASRGGTVDTEAFF. The V call is TRBV19, the J call TRBJ1-1; 7 bases are shared with TRBD1. The germline V gene encodes CDR1 LNHDA and CDR2 SQIVND (reference sequence). The trim removed 6 bases at V and 3 bases at J, leaving 7 bases unmatched. The CDR3 is 14 amino acids.

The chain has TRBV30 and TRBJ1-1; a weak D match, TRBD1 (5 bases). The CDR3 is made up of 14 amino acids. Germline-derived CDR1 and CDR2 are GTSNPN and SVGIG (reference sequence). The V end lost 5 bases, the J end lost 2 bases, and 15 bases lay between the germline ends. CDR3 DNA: TGTGCCTGGGGACAAGGACGAGGAAACACTGAAGCTTTCTTT. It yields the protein CAWGQGRGNTEAFF.

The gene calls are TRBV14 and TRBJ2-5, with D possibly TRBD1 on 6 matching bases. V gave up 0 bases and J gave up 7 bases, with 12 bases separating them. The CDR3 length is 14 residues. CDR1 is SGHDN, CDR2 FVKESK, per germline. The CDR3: CASSQDRTGLTQYF. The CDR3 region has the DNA TGTGCCAGCAGCCAAGATCGCACAGGGCTGACCCAGTACTTC.

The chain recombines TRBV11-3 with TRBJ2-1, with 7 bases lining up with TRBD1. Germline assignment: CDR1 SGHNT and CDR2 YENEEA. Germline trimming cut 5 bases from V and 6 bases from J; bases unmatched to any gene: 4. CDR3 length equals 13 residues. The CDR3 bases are TGTGCCAGCAGCCAACAGGGGATCAATGAGCAGTTCTTC. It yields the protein CASSQQGINEQFF.

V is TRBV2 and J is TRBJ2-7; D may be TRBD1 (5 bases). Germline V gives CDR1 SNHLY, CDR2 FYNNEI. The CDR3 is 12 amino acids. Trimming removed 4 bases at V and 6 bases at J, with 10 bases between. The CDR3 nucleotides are TGTGCCAGCAGTGGGACACTCTCCGAGCAGTACTTC. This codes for CASSGTLSEQYF.

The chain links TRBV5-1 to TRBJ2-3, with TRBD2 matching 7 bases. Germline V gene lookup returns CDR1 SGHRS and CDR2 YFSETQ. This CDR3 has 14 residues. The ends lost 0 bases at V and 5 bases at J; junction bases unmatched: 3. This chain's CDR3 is CASSLVASGDTQYF. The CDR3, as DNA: TGCGCCAGCAGCTTGGTGGCTAGCGGAGATACGCAGTATTTT.

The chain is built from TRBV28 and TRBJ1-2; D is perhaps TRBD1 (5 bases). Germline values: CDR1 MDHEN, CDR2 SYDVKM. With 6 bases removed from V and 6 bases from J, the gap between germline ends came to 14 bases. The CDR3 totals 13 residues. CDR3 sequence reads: CASRPRTRNGYTF. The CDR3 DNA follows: TGTGCCAGCAGACCTAGGACAAGGAATGGCTACACCTTC.

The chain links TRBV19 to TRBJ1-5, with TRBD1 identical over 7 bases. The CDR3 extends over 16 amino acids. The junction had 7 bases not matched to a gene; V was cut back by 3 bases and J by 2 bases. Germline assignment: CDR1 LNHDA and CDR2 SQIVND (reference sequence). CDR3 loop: CASSIARQGGNQPQHF. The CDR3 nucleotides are TGTGCCAGTAGTATCGCCAGACAGGGTGGCAATCAGCCCCAGCATTTT.

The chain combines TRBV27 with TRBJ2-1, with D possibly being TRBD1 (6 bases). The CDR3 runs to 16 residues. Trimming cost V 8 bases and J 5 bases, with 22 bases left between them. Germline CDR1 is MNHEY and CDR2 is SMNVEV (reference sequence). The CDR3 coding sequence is TGTGCCAGCTCATCGAGTTGGGGGCTGAAGAACAATGAGCAGTTCTTC. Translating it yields CASSSSWGLKNNEQFF.

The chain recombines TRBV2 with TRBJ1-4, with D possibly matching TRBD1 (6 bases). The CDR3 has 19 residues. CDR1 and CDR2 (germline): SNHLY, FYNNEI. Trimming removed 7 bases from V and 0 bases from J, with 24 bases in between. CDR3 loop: CASTLDTVDRSATNEKLFF. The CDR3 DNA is TGTGCCAGCACCCTCGACACGGTTGACAGGTCTGCAACTAATGAAAAACTGTTTTTT.

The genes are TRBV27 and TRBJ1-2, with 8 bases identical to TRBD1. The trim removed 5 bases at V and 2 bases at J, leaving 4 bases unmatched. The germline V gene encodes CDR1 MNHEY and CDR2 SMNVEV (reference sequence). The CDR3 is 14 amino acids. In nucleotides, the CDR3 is TGTGCCAGCAGTCCCAGGACAGGGAACTATGGCTACACCTTC. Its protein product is CASSPRTGNYGYTF.

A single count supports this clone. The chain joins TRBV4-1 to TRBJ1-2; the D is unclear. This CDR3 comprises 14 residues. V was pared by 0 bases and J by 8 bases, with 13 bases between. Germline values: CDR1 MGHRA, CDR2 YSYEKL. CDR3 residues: CASSQDLPVLGYTF. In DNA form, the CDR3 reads TGCGCCAGCAGCCAAGATTTACCAGTCTTGGGCTACACCTTC.

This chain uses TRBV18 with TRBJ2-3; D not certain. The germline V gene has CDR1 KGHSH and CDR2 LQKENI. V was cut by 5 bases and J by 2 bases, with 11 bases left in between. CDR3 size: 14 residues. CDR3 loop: CASSEGDATDTQYF. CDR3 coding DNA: TGTGCCAGCTCAGAAGGAGACGCCACAGATACGCAGTATTTT.

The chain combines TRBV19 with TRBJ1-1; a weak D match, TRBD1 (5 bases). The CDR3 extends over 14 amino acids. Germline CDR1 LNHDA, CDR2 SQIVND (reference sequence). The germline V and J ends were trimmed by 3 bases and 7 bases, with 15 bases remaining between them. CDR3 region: CASSISIRGYEAFF. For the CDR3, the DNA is TGTGCCAGTAGTATTTCAATAAGGGGATATGAAGCTTTCTTT.

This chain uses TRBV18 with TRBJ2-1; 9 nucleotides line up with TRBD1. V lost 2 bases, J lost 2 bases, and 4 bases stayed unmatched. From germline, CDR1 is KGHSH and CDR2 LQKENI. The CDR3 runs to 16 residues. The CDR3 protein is CASSPGTGTTYNEQFF. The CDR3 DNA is TGTGCCAGCTCACCAGGGACAGGGACGACCTACAATGAGCAGTTCTTC. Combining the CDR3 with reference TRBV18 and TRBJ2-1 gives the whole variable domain NAGVMQNPRHLVRRRGQEARLRCSPMKGHSHVYWYRQLPEEGLKFMVYLQKENIIDESGMPKERFSAEFPKEGPSILRIQQVVRGDSAAYFCASSPGTGTTYNEQFFGPGTRLTVL.

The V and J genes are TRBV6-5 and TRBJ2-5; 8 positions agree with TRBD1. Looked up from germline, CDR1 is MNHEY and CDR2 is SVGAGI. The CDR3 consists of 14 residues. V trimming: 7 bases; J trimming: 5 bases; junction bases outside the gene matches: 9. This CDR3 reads CASNLQGAGETQYF. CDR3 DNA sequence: TGTGCCAGCAATCTCCAGGGGGCAGGGGAGACCCAGTACTTC.

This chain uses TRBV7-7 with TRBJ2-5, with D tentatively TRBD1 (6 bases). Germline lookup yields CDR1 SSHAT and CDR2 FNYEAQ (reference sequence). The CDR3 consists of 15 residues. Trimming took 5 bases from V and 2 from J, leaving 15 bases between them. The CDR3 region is CASSKGQRFQETQYF. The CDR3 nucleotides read TGTGCCAGCAGCAAAGGACAGCGATTTCAAGAGACCCAGTACTTC.

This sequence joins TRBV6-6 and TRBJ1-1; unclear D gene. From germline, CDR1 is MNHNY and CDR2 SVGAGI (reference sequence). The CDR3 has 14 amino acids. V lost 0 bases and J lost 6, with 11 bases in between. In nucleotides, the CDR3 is TGTGCCAGCAGTTACTCTGAGGGAGGGCCTGAAGCTTTCTTT. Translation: CASSYSEGGPEAFF.

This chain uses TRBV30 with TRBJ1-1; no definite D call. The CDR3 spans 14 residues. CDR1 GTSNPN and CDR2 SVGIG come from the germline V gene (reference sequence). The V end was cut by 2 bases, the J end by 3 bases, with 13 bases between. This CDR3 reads CAWSFPRRDTEAFF. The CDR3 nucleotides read TGTGCCTGGAGTTTTCCCAGGAGGGACACTGAAGCTTTCTTT.

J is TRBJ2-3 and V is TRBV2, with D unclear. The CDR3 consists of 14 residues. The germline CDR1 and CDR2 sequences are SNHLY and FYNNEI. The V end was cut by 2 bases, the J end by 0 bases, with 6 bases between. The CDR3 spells CASSERTSTDTQYF. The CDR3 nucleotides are TGTGCCAGCAGTGAACGCACTAGCACAGATACGCAGTATTTT.

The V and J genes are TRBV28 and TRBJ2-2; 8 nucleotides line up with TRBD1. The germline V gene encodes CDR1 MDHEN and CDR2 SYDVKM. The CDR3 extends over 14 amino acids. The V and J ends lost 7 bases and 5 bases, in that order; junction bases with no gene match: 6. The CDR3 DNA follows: TGTGCCAGCACGGGCACAGGGGGGACCGGGGAGCTGTTTTTT. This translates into CASTGTGGTGELFF.